The subject of this entry is one T cell receptor beta chain. The sample originates from a study of blood T cell repertoires in COVID-19. Germline V CDR1 and CDR2: GTSNPN, SVGIG (reference sequence). This CDR3 is 15 amino acids long. Trimming removed 2 bases from V and 4 bases from J, with 17 bases in between. Profiled with immunoSEQ multiplex PCR; TCRdb holds only in-frame clones, not every one. Here the sample spans roughly 100,000 clones, less than 85% being singletons. The gene calls are TRBV30 and TRBJ1-1; D unresolved. The sequence derives from a woman in her sixties with acute or convalescent COVID-19. The sequencing input was peripheral blood. The CDR3 is CAWSFGVLRGTEAFF. CDR3 bases: TGTGCCTGGAGTTTCGGTGTACTCCGTGGCACTGAAGCTTTCTTT.